These 7 T cell receptor beta chains share one sample of origin, sequenced in a study of shared clonotypes between healthy human individuals. TCRdb's copy holds only in-frame clones and misses some; the assay was immunoSEQ multiplex PCR. The data show about 580,000 clones, 95% to 98% seen once. Naive CD8 cells comprised CD45RO-negative, CCR7-positively selected cells, excluding terminally differentiated effector memory CD45RA+ cells. The sequencing input was naive CD8+ T cells sorted from blood. The receptors stem from a man aged 25 to 45 in good health.

The chain has TRBV5-4 and TRBJ1-1, with TRBD1 identical over 8 bases. Trimming removed 4 bases from V and 3 bases from J; junction bases left unmatched: 8. The germline gives CDR1 SGHNT, CDR2 YYREEE (reference sequence). This CDR3 contains 15 residues. CDR3 loop: CASSPTQGADTEAFF. For the CDR3, the DNA is TGTGCCAGCAGCCCGACGCAGGGGGCAGACACTGAAGCTTTCTTT. Together with reference TRBV5-4 and TRBJ1-1, the CDR3 gives the full variable domain: ETGVTQSPTHLIKTRGQQVTLRCSSQSGHNTVSWYQQALGQGPQFIFQYYREEENGRGNFPPRFSGLQFPNYSSELNVNALELDDSALYLCASSPTQGADTEAFFGQGTRLTVV.

V and J are TRBV10-2 and TRBJ1-5, with D possibly TRBD1 on 5 matching bases. Per the germline V gene, CDR1 is WSHSY and CDR2 is SAAADI. V lost 0 bases, J lost 7 bases, and 10 bases lay in between. This CDR3 is 14 amino acids long. The CDR3 reads CASSESVGRQPQHF. CDR3 nucleotides: TGCGCCAGCAGTGAGTCTGTGGGGCGACAGCCCCAGCATTTT.

The genes are TRBV27 and TRBJ2-7; 7 bases are a match to TRBD2. This CDR3 spans 15 amino acids. Germline V gene sequence: CDR1 MNHEY, CDR2 SMNVEV (reference sequence). Trimming cost V 3 bases and J 0 bases; bases outside gene matches: 5. CDR3 coding DNA: TGTGCCAGCAGTTTCGCCAGCGGGAACTCCTACGAGCAGTACTTC. It translates to CASSFASGNSYEQYF.

CDR3 coding DNA: TGTGCCAGCAGTGGGTTCCCGGGACAGGGTGCTGAAGCTTTCTTT. Translated, it gives CASSGFPGQGAEAFF. The rearrangement uses TRBV25-1 and TRBJ1-1, with 9 bases fitting TRBD1. Germline lookup yields CDR1 MGHDK and CDR2 SYGVNS. This CDR3 region has 15 residues. V lost 4 bases, J lost 6 bases, and 9 bases stayed unmatched.

V and J are TRBV4-1 and TRBJ2-7; possibly TRBD1 or TRBD2 for D (5 bases each). This CDR3 has 14 residues. Looked up from germline, CDR1 is MGHRA and CDR2 is YSYEKL. V was clipped by 1 base and J by 3 bases, with 10 bases between them. DNA for the CDR3: TGCGCCAGCAGCCAAGTTGGGGGTTTCTACGAGCAGTACTTC. Translating gives CASSQVGGFYEQYF.

The V call is TRBV6-6, the J call TRBJ2-7; TRBD1 might be the D (5 bases). The CDR3 covers 13 residues. Germline V gene data show CDR1 as MNHNY and CDR2 as SVGAGI (reference sequence). Deletions cut 1 base from V and 7 bases from J, with 11 bases between. The CDR3 DNA reads TGTGCCAGCAGTTACTTGGAAGGGGTAGAGCAGTACTTC. As protein: CASSYLEGVEQYF.

This chain connects TRBV7-9 to TRBJ2-1; 16 bases match TRBD2. Germline V gene sequence: CDR1 SEHNR, CDR2 FQNEAQ (reference sequence). CDR3 length: 19 residues. J was trimmed by 4 bases and V by 5 bases; bases with no gene match: 11. DNA for the CDR3: TGTGCCAGCAGCCACACCGGGACTAGCGGGAGGGCTAGTTACAATGAGCAGTTCTTC. Protein sequence: CASSHTGTSGRASYNEQFF.